This T cell receptor beta chain was observed in a study of Graves' ophthalmopathy and Graves' hyperthyroidism. The TCR beta CDR3 regions underwent amplification from RNA transcripts. HTBI primers primed a first-round RT-PCR, and a second-round multiplex PCR followed. TCRdb redid the calling of the multiplex PCR reads with MiXCR, one entry per CDR3 protein. The table has around 590,000 distinct CDR3 sequences, under 45% seen once; the top ten hold roughly 4%. This clonotype was counted only a few times. The CDR3 extends over 12 amino acids. Per the germline V gene, CDR1 is SGHVS and CDR2 is FQNEAQ. V lost 5 bases and J 8 bases, leaving 12 bases between the germline ends.

The rearrangement uses TRBV7-8 and TRBJ1-2; no firm D call. The clonotype originates from an adult man with Graves' hyperthyroidism. Sequenced input: peripheral blood or thyroid tissue (not recorded which). The DNA of the CDR3 is TGTGCCAGCAGCCAAACGTCGGGCGGCTACACCTTC. Translation gives CASSQTSGGYTF.